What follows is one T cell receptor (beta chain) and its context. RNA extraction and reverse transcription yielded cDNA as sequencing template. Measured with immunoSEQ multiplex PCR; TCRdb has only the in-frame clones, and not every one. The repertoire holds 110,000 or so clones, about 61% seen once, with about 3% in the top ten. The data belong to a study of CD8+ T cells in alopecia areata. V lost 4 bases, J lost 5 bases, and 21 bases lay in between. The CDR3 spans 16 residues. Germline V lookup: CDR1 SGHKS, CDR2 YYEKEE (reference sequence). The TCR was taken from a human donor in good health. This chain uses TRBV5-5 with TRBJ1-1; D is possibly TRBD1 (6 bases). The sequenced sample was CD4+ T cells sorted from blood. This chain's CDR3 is CASSPEGGRGRTEAFF. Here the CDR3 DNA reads TGTGCCAGCAGCCCGGAGGGGGGGCGAGGGCGGACTGAAGCTTTCTTT. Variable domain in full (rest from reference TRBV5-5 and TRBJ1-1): DAGVTQSPTHLIKTRGQQVTLRCSPISGHKSVSWYQQVLGQGPQFIFQYYEKEERGRGNFPDRFSARQFPNYSSELNVNALLLGDSALYLCASSPEGGRGRTEAFFGQGTRLTVV.